This TCR beta chain was retrieved from a study of low-dose radiotherapy and immunotherapy resistance in tumors. Overall study: A dose of 0.5 Gy per fraction was delivered to Cohort 1 every 2 weeks, for a total of 6.5 Gy.

The time point here: before trial treatment. The therapy administered to donors comprised nivolumab, ipilimumab, aspirin, low-dose cyclophosphamide and low-dose radiotherapy. Each eligible patient had an advanced solid tumor, and these tumors lacked tumor-infiltrating lymphocytes. This CDR3 contains 14 residues. V lost 2 bases, J lost 4 bases, and 3 bases stayed unmatched. The germline V gene encodes CDR1 MNHNS and CDR2 SASEGT. TRAV- and TRBV-specific primers primed first-strand cDNA, covering alpha and beta chains. Amplification of TCRs used a constant-region primer and V-primer adapter for about 19 PCR cycles. Researchers amplified the isolated mRNA using in vitro transcription. TCRdb re-analysed the reads in MiXCR, keeping a single row per CDR3 protein. The sample lists tens of thousands of distinct CDR3 sequences, around 9.2% occurring once. This clonotype was observed many times.

This clonotype was sampled from a male donor with prostate cancer. The chain carries TRBV6-1 and TRBJ1-2; 8 nucleotides agree with TRBD1. The input for sequencing was PBMCs, taken before treatment. This CDR3 is CASSEWGQAYGYTF. The CDR3 bases are TGTGCCAGCAGTGAATGGGGACAGGCCTATGGCTACACCTTC.